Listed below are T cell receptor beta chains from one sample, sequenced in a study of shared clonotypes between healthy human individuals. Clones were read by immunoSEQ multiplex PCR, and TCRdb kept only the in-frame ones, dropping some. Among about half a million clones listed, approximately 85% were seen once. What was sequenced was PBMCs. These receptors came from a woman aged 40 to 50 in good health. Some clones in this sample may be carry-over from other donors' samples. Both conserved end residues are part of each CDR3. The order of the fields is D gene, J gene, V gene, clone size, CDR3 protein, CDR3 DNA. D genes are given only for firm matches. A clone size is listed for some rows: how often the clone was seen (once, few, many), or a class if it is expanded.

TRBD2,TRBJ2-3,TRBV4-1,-,CASSQKGLVTDTQYF,TGCGCCAGCAGCCAAAAGGGACTAGTTACAGATACGCAGTATTTT
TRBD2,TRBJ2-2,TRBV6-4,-,CASRGTSGRTDGELFF,TGTGCCAGCAGGGGGACTAGCGGGAGGACCGACGGGGAGCTGTTTTTT
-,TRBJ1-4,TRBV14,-,CASSQRVGEKLFF,TGTGCCAGCAGCCAGCGAGTAGGGGAAAAACTGTTTTTT
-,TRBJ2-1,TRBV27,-,CASSLGQYNEQFF,TGTGCCAGCAGTCTAGGCCAATACAATGAGCAGTTCTTC
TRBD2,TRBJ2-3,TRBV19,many,CASSRAPGLAGADTQYF,TGTGCCAGTAGTAGAGCCCCGGGACTAGCGGGAGCAGATACGCAGTATTTT
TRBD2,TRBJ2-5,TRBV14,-,CASSRNSGPQETQYF,TGTGCCAGCAGCCGGAATAGCGGGCCCCAAGAGACCCAGTACTTC
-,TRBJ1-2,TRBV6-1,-,CASIPPTRTGYGYTF,TGTGCCAGCATTCCCCCTACCCGGACGGGCTATGGCTACACCTTC
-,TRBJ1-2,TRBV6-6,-,CASSYGRQILLYGYTF,TGTGCCAGCAGTTACGGCCGGCAGATACTACTCTATGGCTACACCTTC
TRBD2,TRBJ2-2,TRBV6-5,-,CASSPAGVGGELFF,TGTGCCAGCAGCCCCGCGGGGGTAGGCGGGGAGCTGTTTTTT
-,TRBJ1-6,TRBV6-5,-,CASSYSGAAGDSPLHF,TGTGCCAGCAGTTACTCGGGAGCAGCCGGCGATTCACCCCTCCACTTT
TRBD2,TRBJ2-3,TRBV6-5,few,CASSYGLAGSTDTQYF,TGTGCCAGCAGTTATGGCCTAGCGGGAAGTACAGATACGCAGTATTTT
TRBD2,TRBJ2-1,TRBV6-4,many,CASSDLAGAGNEQFF,TGTGCCAGCAGTGACCTAGCGGGAGCGGGCAATGAGCAGTTCTTC
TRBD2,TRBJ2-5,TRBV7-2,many,CASSAQTSAETQYF,TGTGCCAGCAGCGCCCAGACTAGCGCAGAGACCCAGTACTTC
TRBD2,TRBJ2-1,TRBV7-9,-,CASSLALAGAYNEQFF,TGTGCCAGCAGCTTAGCGCTCGCGGGAGCATACAATGAGCAGTTCTTC
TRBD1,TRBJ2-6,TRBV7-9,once,CASSRGRGSSGANVLTF,TGTGCCAGCAGTCGGGGCAGGGGGAGCTCTGGGGCCAACGTCCTGACTTTC
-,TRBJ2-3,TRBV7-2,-,CASSRGVPDTQYF,TGTGCCAGCAGCCGAGGGGTCCCAGATACGCAGTATTTT
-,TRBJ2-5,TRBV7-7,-,CASSFRGGETQYF,TGTGCTAGCAGCTTCAGGGGGGGGGAGACCCAGTACTTC
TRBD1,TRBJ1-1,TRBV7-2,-,CASSLVPQGAMNTEAFF,TGTGCCAGCAGCTTAGTCCCGCAGGGGGCCATGAACACTGAAGCTTTCTTT
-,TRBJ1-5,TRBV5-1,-,CASSLEVGSNQPQHF,TGCGCCAGCAGCTTGGAGGTCGGTAGCAATCAGCCCCAGCATTTT